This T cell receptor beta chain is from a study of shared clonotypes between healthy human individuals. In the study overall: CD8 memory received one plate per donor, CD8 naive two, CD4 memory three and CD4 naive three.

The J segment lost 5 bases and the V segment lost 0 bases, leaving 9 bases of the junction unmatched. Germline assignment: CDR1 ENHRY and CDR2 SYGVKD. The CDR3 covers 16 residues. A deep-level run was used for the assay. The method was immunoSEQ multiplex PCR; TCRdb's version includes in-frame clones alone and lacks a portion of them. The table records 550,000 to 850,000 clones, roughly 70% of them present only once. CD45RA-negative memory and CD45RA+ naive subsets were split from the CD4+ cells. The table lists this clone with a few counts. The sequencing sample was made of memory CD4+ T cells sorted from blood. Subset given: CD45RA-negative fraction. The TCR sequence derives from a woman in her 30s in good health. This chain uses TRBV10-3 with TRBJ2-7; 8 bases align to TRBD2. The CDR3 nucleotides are TGTGCCATCAGTGAGTCGGGGACTAGGAGTCTCCACGAGCAGTACTTC. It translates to CAISESGTRSLHEQYF.